This T cell receptor (beta chain) was retrieved from a study of T-cell reconstitution after alpha-beta-depleted transplantation in children (dated by TCRdb to 2016 to 2017). Background on the whole study: T-cell immune reconstitution after TCRalphabeta/CD19-depleted allogeneic hematopoietic cell transplantation in children was quantitatively tracked in the study by means of TCR repertoire profiling.

Overall study results and their limits: In some patients, high TCRbeta diversity at day 60 was attributed to recipient T cells and intrathymic progenitors that had survived conditioning. The apparently early recovery of alphabetaT-cell counts about two months after transplant reportedly depended on only several hundred rapidly expanded clones that came from non-depleted graft cells. Over subsequent months, a decline in hyperexpanded clone frequencies was noted, and after one year, T-cell counts and TCRbeta diversity were mostly ascribed to newly produced T cells.

Library preparation used PCR. The sequencing machine was an Illumina HiSeq 2500. To normalize quantification of the TCRbeta repertoire, the TCR libraries were built with molecular barcoding that relied on unique molecular identifiers. TCRdb reprocessing: public reads trimmed at Q25 with fastp, clones called with MiXCR, in-frame beta chains kept. Every entry covers one CDR3 protein and lists the most common genes and DNA from its rows. This sample lists 200,000 or so distinct CDR3 sequences; roughly 6.3% were detected once. The ten largest clones capture about 5% of the sample. Turning to this clonotype: Its specific antigen is unknown. Base-call qualities are not available, and no considerably larger clone is one nucleotide away.

The treatment or condition tag for this specimen amounts to: allogeneic hematopoietic cell transplantation with graft depleted of TCRalphabeta T cells and CD19 B cells. Transplant recipients were children who received TCRalphabeta/CD19-depleted allogeneic hematopoietic cell grafts. This receptor was taken from a girl under three years old with combined immunodeficiency, due to receive a stem cell transplant. The sample consisted of PBMCs, taken before TCRalphabeta/CD19-depleted stem cell transplant.

The bases are TGCAGCGTTGAAAGGGTTAGCGGGACCAGTATCGGTTACGAGCAGTACTTC. The resulting protein is CSVERVSGTSIGYEQYF. Rearrangement joined TRBV29-1 to TRBJ2-7; 8 central nucleotides agree with TRBD2. At the junction V is shortened by 2 bases and J by 4 bases; bases outside the gene matches: 16. The CDR3 goes from the cysteine to the phenylalanine over 17 residues. Of all the DNA, just the CDR3 is kept, 51 bases in frame from base 1. Reading the germline V gene gives CDR1 SQVTM and CDR2 ANQGSEA.